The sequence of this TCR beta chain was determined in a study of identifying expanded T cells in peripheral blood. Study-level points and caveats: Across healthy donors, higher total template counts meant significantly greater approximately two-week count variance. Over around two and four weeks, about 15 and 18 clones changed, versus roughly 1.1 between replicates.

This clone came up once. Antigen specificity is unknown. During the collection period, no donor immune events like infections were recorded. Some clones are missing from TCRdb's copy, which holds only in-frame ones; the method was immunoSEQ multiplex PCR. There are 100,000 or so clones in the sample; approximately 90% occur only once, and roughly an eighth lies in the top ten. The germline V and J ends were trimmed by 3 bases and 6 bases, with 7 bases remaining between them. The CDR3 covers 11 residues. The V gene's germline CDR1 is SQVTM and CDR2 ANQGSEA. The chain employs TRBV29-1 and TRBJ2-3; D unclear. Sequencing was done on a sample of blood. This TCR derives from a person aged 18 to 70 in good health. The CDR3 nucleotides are TGCAGCGTTGAGCCCGGGGATACGCAGTATTTT. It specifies CSVEPGDTQYF.